The 28 T cell receptor beta chains reported below all come from one sample, sequenced in a study of blood T cells in healthy people across ages. Alongside a J-beta primer mix, a sample-barcoded 5' primer served in a second PCR lasting roughly 7 to 11 cycles. TCRdb re-called the 5' RACE reads with MiXCR, one entry per CDR3 protein. The table shows roughly 1,300,000 distinct CDR3 sequences, with approximately 63% occurring only once. The source material was blood. Every receptor here comes from a man aged 18 to 29 in good health.

This clonotype has only a few counts. V and J are TRBV4-2 and TRBJ1-6; D perhaps matches TRBD1 (6 bases). CDR3 length: 15 amino acids. Germline loops: CDR1 LGHNA, CDR2 YNFKEQ. Trimming removed 0 bases at V and 9 bases at J, with 12 bases between. The CDR3 here is CASSQERQGFSPLHF. CDR3 in DNA: TGTGCCAGCAGCCAAGAGAGGCAGGGGTTTTCACCCCTCCACTTT.

The chain has TRBV3-1 and TRBJ2-1; D is uncertain. Germline CDR1 is LGHDT and CDR2 is YNNKEL (reference sequence). Trimming stripped 5 bases from V and 0 bases from J, with 17 bases between. The CDR3 covers 17 residues. The CDR3 region is CASSDSRWGSSYNEQFF. The CDR3 nucleotides are TGTGCCAGCAGCGATTCGAGGTGGGGTAGCTCCTACAATGAGCAGTTCTTC.

This rearrangement joins TRBV6-1 to TRBJ2-5; 7 bases line up with TRBD2. CDR1 is MNHNS and CDR2 is SASEGT in the germline V gene. The ends lost 4 bases at V and 5 bases at J; junction bases unmatched: 4. CDR3 length: 13 amino acids. In DNA form, the CDR3 reads TGTGCCAGCAGTGGACTAGCTTCCGAGACCCAGTACTTC. It specifies CASSGLASETQYF.

V gene TRBV4-2 combines with J gene TRBJ1-2; no definite D call. Germline assignment: CDR1 LGHNA and CDR2 YNFKEQ. Deletions cut 0 bases from V and 4 bases from J, with 12 bases between. The CDR3 is 15 amino acids. Written as DNA, the CDR3 is TGTGCCAGCAGCCAAGATCTGTGGGCATTCTATGGCTACACCTTC. It specifies CASSQDLWAFYGYTF.

The CDR3, as DNA: TGTGCCAGCAGTTACTCGGAGACAGGGATAGCCAAAAACATTCAGTACTTC. Translated: CASSYSETGIAKNIQYF. The V and J genes are TRBV6-5 and TRBJ2-4, with 7 bases identical to TRBD1. The CDR3 extends over 17 amino acids. CDR1 and CDR2 (germline): MNHEY, SVGAGI. V gave up 0 bases and J gave up 0 bases; unmatched junction bases: 5.

This clonotype turned up a few times. The chain combines TRBV4-1 with TRBJ2-6, with 7 nucleotides matching TRBD1. CDR3 length equals 19 residues. Unmatched junction bases numbered 9, after V lost 0 bases and J lost 1 base. Germline values: CDR1 MGHRA, CDR2 YSYEKL. This chain's CDR3 is CASSQETGTAISGANVLTF. In DNA, the CDR3 is TGCGCCAGCAGCCAAGAGACCGGGACAGCCATTTCTGGGGCCAACGTCCTGACTTTC.

The chain has TRBV20-1 and TRBJ2-7; D may be TRBD2 (6 bases). Germline V CDR1 and CDR2: DFQATT, SNEGSKA (reference sequence). This CDR3 has 13 residues. V was cut by 1 base and J by 10 bases, with 17 bases left in between. For the CDR3, the DNA is TGCAGTGCTAGAGGGGACTTCGTGAGAACCCAGTACTTC. This translates into CSARGDFVRTQYF.

The rearrangement links TRBV6-5 to TRBJ1-6; the match to TRBD1 covers 8 bases. CDR1 and CDR2 from the germline V gene are MNHEY and SVGAGI. V was clipped by 0 bases and J by 10 bases; unmatched bases: 5. This CDR3 is 15 amino acids long. CDR3 loop: CASSYSATGESPLHF. CDR3 in DNA: TGTGCCAGCAGTTACTCAGCGACAGGGGAGTCACCCCTCCACTTT.

This clonotype was picked up one time. The chain links TRBV24-1 to TRBJ2-5; D perhaps matches TRBD2 (6 bases). V lost 5 bases and J 2 bases, leaving 17 bases between the germline ends. The CDR3 is 16 residues long. Germline V gene sequence: CDR1 KGHDR, CDR2 SFDVKD. CDR3 in amino acids: CATSGRRDGKQETQYF. CDR3 DNA: TGTGCCACCAGTGGTCGGAGGGATGGGAAGCAAGAGACCCAGTACTTC.

V is TRBV29-1 and J is TRBJ1-1; D may be TRBD1 (6 bases). The V end was cut by 8 bases, the J end by 3 bases, with 16 bases between. The CDR3 loop spans 13 amino acids. Germline CDR1 is SQVTM and CDR2 is ANQGSEA. The DNA for the CDR3 is TGCAGCACGGCATGGGGGGCGTACACTGAAGCTTTCTTT. This translates into CSTAWGAYTEAFF.

The chain employs TRBV27 and TRBJ2-5, with 8 bases that match TRBD2. The germline CDR1 and CDR2 sequences are MNHEY and SMNVEV (reference sequence). This CDR3 has 16 residues. Germline trimming cut 7 bases from V and 2 bases from J; bases unmatched to any gene: 12. CDR3 in DNA: TGTGCCAGCACCTTACGGGGGGGCCGGTGGCAAGAGACCCAGTACTTC. Its translation is CASTLRGGRWQETQYF.

J is TRBJ1-2 and V is TRBV23-1; D gene unclear. TRBV23-1 is an ORF for which the function is uncertain. The CDR3 has 15 residues. V was pared by 5 bases and J by 6 bases, with 19 bases between. The CDR3 sequence: CASSKREEGGDGYTF. CDR3 nucleotide sequence: TGCGCCAGCAGTAAGAGGGAGGAGGGAGGAGATGGCTACACCTTC.

The chain carries TRBV27 and TRBJ1-6, with D unclear. This CDR3 has 14 residues. Per the germline V gene, CDR1 is MNHEY and CDR2 is SMNVEV (reference sequence). V was shortened by 4 bases and J by 11 bases, with 15 bases between the two germline ends. The CDR3 reads CASSSTHSPAPLHF. The DNA for the CDR3 is TGTGCCAGCAGTTCAACACACTCCCCCGCACCCCTCCACTTT.

This chain connects TRBV6-2 or TRBV6-3 to TRBJ2-7; either TRBD1 or TRBD2 may fit D (6 bases each). The CDR3 covers 12 residues. Germline CDR1 reads MNHEY; CDR2 reads SVGEGT. V was clipped by 7 bases and J by 3 bases, with 10 bases between them. The CDR3 DNA follows: TGTGCCAGCACCAAGGGGGGCTACGAGCAGTACTTC. This encodes CASTKGGYEQYF.

The chain recombines TRBV3-1 with TRBJ2-7, with 11 bases fitting TRBD2. V trimming: 0 bases; J trimming: 5 bases; junction bases outside the gene matches: 3. Germline V lookup: CDR1 LGHDT, CDR2 YNNKEL (reference sequence). The CDR3 spans 15 residues. The CDR3 loop is CASSQDPLAGDEQYF. The CDR3 DNA reads as TGTGCCAGCAGCCAAGATCCACTAGCGGGGGACGAGCAGTACTTC.

The chain carries TRBV18 and TRBJ1-2; possible D gene TRBD1, 6 bases. V shed 3 bases and J shed 6 bases, with 17 bases lying between them. This CDR3 is 15 amino acids long. Germline V gene lookup returns CDR1 KGHSH and CDR2 LQKENI. The CDR3, as DNA: TGTGCCAGCTCACCGTTAACAGGGACTGCGAATGGCTACACCTTC. Translating gives CASSPLTGTANGYTF.

The chain joins TRBV29-1 to TRBJ2-1; 14 nucleotides match TRBD2. After removal of 7 bases from V and 14 bases from J, the junction contained 7 bases not matched to a gene. Germline assignment: CDR1 SQVTM and CDR2 ANQGSEA. CDR3 length equals 12 residues. CDR3 sequence: CSAETSGRGEFF. CDR3 nucleotides: TGCAGCGCCGAGACTAGCGGGAGGGGGGAGTTCTTC.

The chain links TRBV5-6 to TRBJ2-3; D possibly corresponds to TRBD2 (5 bases). CDR3 length equals 15 residues. Looked up from germline, CDR1 is SGHDT and CDR2 is YYEEEE. V gave up 4 bases and J gave up 4 bases, with 16 bases separating them. CDR3 region: CASSTPGPGADTQYF. CDR3 DNA: TGTGCCAGCAGCACCCCGGGCCCCGGGGCAGATACGCAGTATTTT.

This clonotype appeared once. The V call is TRBV20-1, the J call TRBJ1-6, with D uncertain. Germline CDR1 reads DFQATT; CDR2 reads SNEGSKA (reference sequence). This CDR3 is built from 12 residues. Trimming cost V 0 bases and J 5 bases, with 2 bases left between them. CDR3 in DNA: TGCAGTGCTAGAGACAATAATTCACCCCTCCACTTT. Protein product: CSARDNNSPLHF.

CDR3 amino acids: CAIIRGPRADTQYF. DNA of the CDR3: TGTGCCATCATACGGGGCCCTCGGGCAGATACGCAGTATTTT. The chain carries TRBV10-3 and TRBJ2-3, with D perhaps TRBD1 or TRBD2 (5 bases each). The CDR3 length is 14 residues. Looked up from germline, CDR1 is ENHRY and CDR2 is SYGVKD. V lost 7 bases, J lost 4 bases, and 15 bases lay in between.

The chain joins TRBV20-1 to TRBJ1-1; 7 bases are a match to TRBD1. This CDR3 has 12 residues. CDR1 is DFQATT, CDR2 SNEGSKA, per germline (reference sequence). The J segment lost 5 bases and the V segment lost 5 bases, leaving 5 bases of the junction unmatched. CDR3 in DNA: TGCAGTGCTCCCCAGACAGGGACTGAAGCTTTCTTT. As protein: CSAPQTGTEAFF.

The chain joins TRBV3-1 to TRBJ2-2, with D perhaps matching TRBD2 (6 bases). V lost 5 bases and J lost 3, with 16 bases in between. This CDR3 spans 16 amino acids. Germline V gene data show CDR1 as LGHDT and CDR2 as YNNKEL (reference sequence). CDR3 sequence: CASSLKRSGYTGELFF. CDR3 bases: TGTGCCAGCAGCTTAAAACGTAGCGGATACACCGGGGAGCTGTTTTTT.

The chain employs TRBV6-5 and TRBJ1-2; D remains ambiguous. From germline, CDR1 is MNHEY and CDR2 SVGAGI. The V and J ends lost 6 bases and 2 bases respectively, with 16 bases between them. There are 15 residues in the CDR3. The CDR3 is CASSPSGEGNYGYTF. The CDR3 DNA is TGTGCCAGCAGCCCCTCCGGTGAGGGCAACTATGGCTACACCTTC.

In this sample, this clonotype turned up once. The rearrangement joins TRBV6-1 to TRBJ1-6, with a tentative D call TRBD1 (6 bases). In germline, CDR1 is MNHNS, CDR2 SASEGT. CDR3 length: 13 amino acids. The V gene lost 2 bases and the J gene lost 11 bases, with 10 bases spanning the gap. This CDR3 is CASSETGIPPLHF. CDR3 coding DNA: TGTGCCAGCAGTGAAACAGGGATACCACCCCTCCACTTT.

The chain combines TRBV5-6 with TRBJ1-6; unclear D gene. V lost 3 bases and J lost 7, with 14 bases in between. The CDR3 contains 15 residues. Germline V lookup: CDR1 SGHDT, CDR2 YYEEEE. As DNA, the CDR3 is TGTGCCAGCAGCTGGATCCGGGTTCCAAATTCACCCCTCCACTTT. It encodes CASSWIRVPNSPLHF.

The chain has TRBV6-6 and TRBJ1-2; a weak D match, TRBD1 (5 bases). The CDR3 totals 15 residues. V lost 5 bases and J 4 bases, leaving 17 bases between the germline ends. The germline V gene has CDR1 MNHNY and CDR2 SVGAGI (reference sequence). The CDR3 sequence is CASSHPRGGFYGYTF. The CDR3 DNA reads TGTGCCAGCAGTCATCCCCGGGGGGGTTTCTATGGCTACACCTTC.

The genes are TRBV6-5 and TRBJ2-5; D unclear. V gave up 4 bases and J gave up 5 bases, with 11 bases separating them. The CDR3 extends over 13 amino acids. CDR1 MNHEY and CDR2 SVGAGI come from the germline V gene. The CDR3 spells CASSFAERETQYF. DNA for the CDR3: TGTGCCAGCAGTTTTGCTGAAAGGGAGACCCAGTACTTC.

V and J are TRBV20-1 and TRBJ2-7; 10 nucleotides agree with TRBD1. Germline values: CDR1 DFQATT, CDR2 SNEGSKA (reference sequence). J gave up 7 bases and V 5 bases, and 14 bases lay outside the gene matches. The CDR3 is 15 residues long. The chain's CDR3 is CSAGSGTGVNNEQYF. Written as DNA, the CDR3 is TGCAGTGCTGGATCCGGGACAGGGGTTAACAATGAGCAGTACTTC.